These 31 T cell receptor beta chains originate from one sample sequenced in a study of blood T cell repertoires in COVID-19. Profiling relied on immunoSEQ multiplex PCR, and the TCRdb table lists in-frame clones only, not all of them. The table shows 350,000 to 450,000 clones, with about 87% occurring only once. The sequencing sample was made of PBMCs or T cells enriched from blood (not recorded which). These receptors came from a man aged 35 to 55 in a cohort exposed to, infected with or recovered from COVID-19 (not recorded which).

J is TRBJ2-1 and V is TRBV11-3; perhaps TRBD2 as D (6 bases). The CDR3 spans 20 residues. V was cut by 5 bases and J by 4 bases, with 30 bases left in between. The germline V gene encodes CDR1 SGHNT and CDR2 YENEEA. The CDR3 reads CASSLPRVAAKISSYNEQFF. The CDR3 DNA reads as TGTGCCAGCAGCCTACCACGGGTAGCGGCCAAAATATCGTCTTACAATGAGCAGTTCTTC.

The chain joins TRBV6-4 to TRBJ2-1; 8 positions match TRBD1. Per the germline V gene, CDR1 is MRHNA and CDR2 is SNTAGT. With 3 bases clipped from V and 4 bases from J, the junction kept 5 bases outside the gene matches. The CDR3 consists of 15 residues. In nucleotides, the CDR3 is TGTGCCAGCAGTGAAACCGGACAGGGTTACAATGAGCAGTTCTTC. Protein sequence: CASSETGQGYNEQFF.

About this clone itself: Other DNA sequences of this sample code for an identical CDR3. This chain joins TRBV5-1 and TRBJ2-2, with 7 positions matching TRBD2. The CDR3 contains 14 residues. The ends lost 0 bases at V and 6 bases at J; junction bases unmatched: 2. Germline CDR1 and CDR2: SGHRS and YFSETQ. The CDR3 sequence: CASSLGLASGELFF. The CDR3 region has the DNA TGCGCCAGCAGCTTGGGACTAGCTTCCGGGGAGCTGTTTTTT.

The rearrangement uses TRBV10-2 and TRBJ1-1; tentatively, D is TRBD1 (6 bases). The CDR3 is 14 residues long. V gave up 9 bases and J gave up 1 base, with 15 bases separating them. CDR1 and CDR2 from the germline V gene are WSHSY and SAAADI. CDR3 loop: CASGFRGGNTEAFF. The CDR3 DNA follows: TGCGCCAGTGGATTCCGAGGGGGGAACACTGAAGCTTTCTTT.

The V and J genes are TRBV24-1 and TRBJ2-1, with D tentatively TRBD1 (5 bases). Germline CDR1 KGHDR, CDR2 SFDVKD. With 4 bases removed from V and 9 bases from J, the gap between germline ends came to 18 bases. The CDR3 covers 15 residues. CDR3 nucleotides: TGTGCCACCAGTGACCCAGGGATCCCGTTGGGTGAGCAGTTCTTC. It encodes CATSDPGIPLGEQFF.

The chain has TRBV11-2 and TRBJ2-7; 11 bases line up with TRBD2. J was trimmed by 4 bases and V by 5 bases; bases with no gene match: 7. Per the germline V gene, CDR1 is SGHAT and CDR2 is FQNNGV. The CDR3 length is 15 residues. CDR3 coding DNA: TGTGCCAGCAGCGAGACTAGCGGGACTTTTTACGAGCAGTACTTC. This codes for CASSETSGTFYEQYF. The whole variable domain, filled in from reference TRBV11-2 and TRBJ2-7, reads EAGVAQSPRYKIIEKRQSVAFWCNPISGHATLYWYQQILGQGPKLLIQFQNNGVVDDSQLPKDRFSAERLKGVDSTLKIQPAKLEDSAVYLCASSETSGTFYEQYFGPGTRLTVT.

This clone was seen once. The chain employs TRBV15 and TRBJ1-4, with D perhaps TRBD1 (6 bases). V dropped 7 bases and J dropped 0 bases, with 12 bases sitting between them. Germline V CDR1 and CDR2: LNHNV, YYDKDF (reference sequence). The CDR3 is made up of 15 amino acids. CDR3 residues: CATKGRGATNEKLFF. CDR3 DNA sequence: TGTGCCACCAAGGGCAGGGGAGCAACTAATGAAAAACTGTTTTTT. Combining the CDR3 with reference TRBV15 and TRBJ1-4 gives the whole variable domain DAMVIQNPRYQVTQFGKPVTLSCSQTLNHNVMYWYQQKSSQAPKLLFHYYDKDFNNEADTPDNFQSRRPNTSFCFLDIRSPGLGDTAMYLCATKGRGATNEKLFFGSGTQLSVL.

The DNA for the CDR3 is TGTGCCAGTAGTGGACAGGGGAGTGATTCACCCCTCCACTTT. This sequence encodes CASSGQGSDSPLHF. J is TRBJ1-6 and V is TRBV19, with 9 bases lining up with TRBD1. There are 14 residues in the CDR3. Germline V CDR1 and CDR2: LNHDA, SQIVND (reference sequence). The V and J ends lost 5 bases and 8 bases, in that order; junction bases with no gene match: 4. Full variable domain (remainder filled in from reference TRBV19 and TRBJ1-6): DGGITQSPKYLFRKEGQNVTLSCEQNLNHDAMYWYRQDPGQGLRLIYYSQIVNDFQKGDIAEGYSVSREKKESFPLTVTSAQKNPTAFYLCASSGQGSDSPLHFGNGTRLTVT.

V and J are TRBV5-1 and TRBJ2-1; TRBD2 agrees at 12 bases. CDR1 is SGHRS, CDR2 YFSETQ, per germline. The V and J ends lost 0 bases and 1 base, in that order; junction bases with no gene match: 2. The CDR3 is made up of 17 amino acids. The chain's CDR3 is CASSLGLAGVSYNEQFF. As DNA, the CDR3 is TGCGCCAGCAGCTTGGGACTAGCGGGAGTTTCCTACAATGAGCAGTTCTTC.

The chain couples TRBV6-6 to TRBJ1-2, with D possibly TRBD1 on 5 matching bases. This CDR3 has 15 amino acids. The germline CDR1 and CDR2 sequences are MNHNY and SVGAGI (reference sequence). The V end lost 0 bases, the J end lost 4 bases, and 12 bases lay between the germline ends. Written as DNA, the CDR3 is TGTGCCAGCAGTTACTCGACCCAGGGAATCTATGGCTACACCTTC. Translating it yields CASSYSTQGIYGYTF.

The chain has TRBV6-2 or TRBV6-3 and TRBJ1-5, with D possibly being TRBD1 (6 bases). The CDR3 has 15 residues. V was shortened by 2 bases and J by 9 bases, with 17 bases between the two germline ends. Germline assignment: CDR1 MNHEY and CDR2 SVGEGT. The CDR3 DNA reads TGTGCCAGCAGTTACATCGACAGGCCCAAGGGGCCCCAGCATTTT. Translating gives CASSYIDRPKGPQHF.

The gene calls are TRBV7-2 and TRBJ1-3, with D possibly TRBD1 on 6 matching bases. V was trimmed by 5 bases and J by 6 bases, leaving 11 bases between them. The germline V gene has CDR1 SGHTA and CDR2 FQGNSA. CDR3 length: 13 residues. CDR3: CASSPGVENTIYF. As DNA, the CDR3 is TGTGCCAGCAGCCCAGGGGTGGAAAACACCATATATTTT. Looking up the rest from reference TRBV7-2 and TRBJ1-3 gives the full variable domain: GAGVSQSPSNKVTEKGKDVELRCDPISGHTALYWYRQSLGQGLEFLIYFQGNSAPDKSGLPSDRFSAERTGGSVSTLTIQRTQQEDSAVYLCASSPGVENTIYFGEGSWLTVV.

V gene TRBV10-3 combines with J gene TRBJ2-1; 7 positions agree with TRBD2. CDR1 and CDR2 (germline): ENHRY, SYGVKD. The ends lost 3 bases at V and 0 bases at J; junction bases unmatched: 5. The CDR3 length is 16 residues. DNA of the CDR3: TGTGCCATCAGTGATCGGGCGGGAGACTCCTACAATGAGCAGTTCTTC. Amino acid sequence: CAISDRAGDSYNEQFF.

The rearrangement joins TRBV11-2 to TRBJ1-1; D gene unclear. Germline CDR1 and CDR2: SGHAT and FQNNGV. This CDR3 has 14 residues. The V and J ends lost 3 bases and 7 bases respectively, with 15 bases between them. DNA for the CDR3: TGTGCCAGCAGCTTTCAAGGAACTGGACTTGAAGCTTTCTTT. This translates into CASSFQGTGLEAFF.

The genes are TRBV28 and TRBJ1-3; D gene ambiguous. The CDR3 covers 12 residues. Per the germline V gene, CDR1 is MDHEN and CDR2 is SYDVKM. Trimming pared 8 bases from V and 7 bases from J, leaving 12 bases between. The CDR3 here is CASGRVPNTIYF. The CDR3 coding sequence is TGTGCCAGCGGGAGGGTGCCTAACACCATATATTTT.

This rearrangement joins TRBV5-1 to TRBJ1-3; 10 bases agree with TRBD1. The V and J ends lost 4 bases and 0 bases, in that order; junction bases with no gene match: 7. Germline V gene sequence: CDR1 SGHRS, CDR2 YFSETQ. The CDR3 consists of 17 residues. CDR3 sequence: CASSMVGQGDSGNTIYF. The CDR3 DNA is TGCGCCAGCAGCATGGTTGGACAGGGGGACTCTGGAAACACCATATATTTT.

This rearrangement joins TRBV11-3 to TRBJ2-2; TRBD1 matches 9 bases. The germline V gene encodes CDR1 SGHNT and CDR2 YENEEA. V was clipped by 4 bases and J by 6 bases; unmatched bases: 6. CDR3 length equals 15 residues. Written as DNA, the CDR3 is TGTGCCAGCAGCTGGGGACAGGGCGGATCCGGGGAGCTGTTTTTT. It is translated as CASSWGQGGSGELFF.

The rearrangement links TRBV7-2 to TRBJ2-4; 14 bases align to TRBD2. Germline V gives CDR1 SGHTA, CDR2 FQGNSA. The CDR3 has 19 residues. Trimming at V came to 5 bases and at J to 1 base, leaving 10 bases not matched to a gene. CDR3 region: CASSLRLAGGLGAKNIQYF. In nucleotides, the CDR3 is TGTGCCAGCAGCCTTCGACTAGCGGGAGGGCTTGGCGCCAAAAACATTCAGTACTTC. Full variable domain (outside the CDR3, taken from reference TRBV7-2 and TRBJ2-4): GAGVSQSPSNKVTEKGKDVELRCDPISGHTALYWYRQSLGQGLEFLIYFQGNSAPDKSGLPSDRFSAERTGGSVSTLTIQRTQQEDSAVYLCASSLRLAGGLGAKNIQYFGAGTRLSVL.

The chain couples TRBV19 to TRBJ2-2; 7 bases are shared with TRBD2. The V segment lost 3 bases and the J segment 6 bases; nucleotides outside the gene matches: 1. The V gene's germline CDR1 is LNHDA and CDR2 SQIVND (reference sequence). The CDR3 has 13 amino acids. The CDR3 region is CASSIRGAGELFF. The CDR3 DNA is TGTGCCAGTAGTATTCGGGGGGCCGGGGAGCTGTTTTTT.

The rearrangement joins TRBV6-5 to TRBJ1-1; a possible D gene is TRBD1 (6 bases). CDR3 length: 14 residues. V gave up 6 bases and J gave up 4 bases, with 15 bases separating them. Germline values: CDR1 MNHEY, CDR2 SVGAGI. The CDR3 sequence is CASSWGQSSTEAFF. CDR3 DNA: TGTGCCAGCAGCTGGGGACAATCCAGCACTGAAGCTTTCTTT.

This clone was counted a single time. CDR3: CATSRWGLAGGADTQYF. CDR3 bases: TGTGCCACCAGCAGATGGGGACTAGCGGGAGGGGCAGATACGCAGTATTTT. This chain connects TRBV15 to TRBJ2-3, with 16 bases aligning to TRBD2. V gave up 2 bases and J gave up 4 bases; unmatched junction bases: 3. Per germline, CDR1 LNHNV and CDR2 YYDKDF (reference sequence). The CDR3 extends over 17 amino acids.

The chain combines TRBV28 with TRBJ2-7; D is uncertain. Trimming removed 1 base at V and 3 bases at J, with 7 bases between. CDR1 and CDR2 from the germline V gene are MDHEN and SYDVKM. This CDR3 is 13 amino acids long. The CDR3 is CASSLYRGYEQYF. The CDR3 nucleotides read TGTGCCAGCAGTTTATACCGAGGCTACGAGCAGTACTTC.

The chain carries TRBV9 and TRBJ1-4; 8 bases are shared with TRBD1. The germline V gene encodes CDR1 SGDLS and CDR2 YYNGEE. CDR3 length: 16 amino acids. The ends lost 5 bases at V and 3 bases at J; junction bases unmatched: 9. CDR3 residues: CASSIDRGLSNEKLFF. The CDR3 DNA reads TGTGCCAGCAGTATTGACAGGGGTTTGTCTAATGAAAAACTGTTTTTT.

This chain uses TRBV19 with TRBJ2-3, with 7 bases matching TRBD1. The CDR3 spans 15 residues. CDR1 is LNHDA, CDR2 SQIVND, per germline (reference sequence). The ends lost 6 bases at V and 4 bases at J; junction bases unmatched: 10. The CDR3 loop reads CASSPTGDKSDTQYF. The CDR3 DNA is TGTGCCAGTAGCCCCACAGGGGATAAATCAGATACGCAGTATTTT.

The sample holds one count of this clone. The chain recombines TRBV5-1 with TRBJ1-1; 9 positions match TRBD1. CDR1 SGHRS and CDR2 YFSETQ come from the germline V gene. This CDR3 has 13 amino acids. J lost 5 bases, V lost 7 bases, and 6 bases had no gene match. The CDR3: CASFQGQGTEAFF. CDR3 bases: TGCGCCAGCTTCCAGGGACAGGGAACTGAAGCTTTCTTT.

The CDR3 is CAWSVRAGLAGGITDTQYF. CDR3 nucleotides: TGTGCCTGGAGTGTACGCGCGGGACTAGCGGGAGGGATCACAGATACGCAGTATTTT. This rearrangement joins TRBV30 to TRBJ2-3, with 16 nucleotides matching TRBD2. V trimming: 0 bases; J trimming: 2 bases; junction bases outside the gene matches: 8. Germline CDR1 and CDR2: GTSNPN and SVGIG (reference sequence). The CDR3 length is 19 residues.

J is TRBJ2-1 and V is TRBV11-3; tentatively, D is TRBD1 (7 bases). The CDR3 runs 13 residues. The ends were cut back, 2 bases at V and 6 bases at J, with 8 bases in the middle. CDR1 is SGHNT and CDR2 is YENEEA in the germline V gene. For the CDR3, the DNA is TGTGCCAGCAGCTTACAGGGGGGCAATGAGCAGTTCTTC. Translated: CASSLQGGNEQFF.

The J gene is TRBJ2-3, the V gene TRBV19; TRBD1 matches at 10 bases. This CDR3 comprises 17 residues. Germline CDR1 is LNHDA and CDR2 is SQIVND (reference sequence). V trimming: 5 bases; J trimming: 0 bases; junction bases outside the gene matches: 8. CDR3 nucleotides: TGTGCCAGTAGTGCAAGACAGGGGGCGAAAAGCACAGATACGCAGTATTTT. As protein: CASSARQGAKSTDTQYF.

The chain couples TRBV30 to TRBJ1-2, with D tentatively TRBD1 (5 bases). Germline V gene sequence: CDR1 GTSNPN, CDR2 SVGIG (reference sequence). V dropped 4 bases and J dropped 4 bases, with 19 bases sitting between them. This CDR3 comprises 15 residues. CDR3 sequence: CAWKTHPGGSYGYTF. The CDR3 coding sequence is TGTGCCTGGAAGACCCACCCGGGGGGTAGCTATGGCTACACCTTC.

The CDR3 is CASSHKTGTGGSPLHF. CDR3 in DNA: TGTGCCAGCAGCCATAAAACTGGGACAGGAGGATCACCCCTCCACTTT. The chain joins TRBV3-1 (or the pseudogene TRBV3-2) to TRBJ1-6, with 8 bases fitting TRBD1. The CDR3 contains 16 residues. Germline-derived CDR1 and CDR2 are LGHDT and YNNKEL (reference sequence). The J segment lost 10 bases and the V segment lost 3 bases, leaving 11 bases of the junction unmatched.

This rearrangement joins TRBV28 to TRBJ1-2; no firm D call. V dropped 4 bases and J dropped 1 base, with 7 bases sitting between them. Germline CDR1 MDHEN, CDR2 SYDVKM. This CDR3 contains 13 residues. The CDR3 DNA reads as TGTGCCAGCAGTTCTTTCCTTAACTATGGCTACACCTTC. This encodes CASSSFLNYGYTF.